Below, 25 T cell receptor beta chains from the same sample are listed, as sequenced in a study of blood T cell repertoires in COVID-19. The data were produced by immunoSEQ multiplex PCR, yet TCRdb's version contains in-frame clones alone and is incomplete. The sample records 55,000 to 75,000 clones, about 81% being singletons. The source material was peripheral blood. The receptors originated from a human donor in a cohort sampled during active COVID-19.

CDR3 DNA: TGTGCCAGCAGTGAACTCGAGGGGGTGAGAGGCTACACCTTC. Translating it yields CASSELEGVRGYTF. This chain links TRBV6-1 with TRBJ1-2; possible D gene TRBD1, 6 bases. The CDR3 is 14 residues long. V was pared by 2 bases and J by 8 bases, with 15 bases between. Germline assignment: CDR1 MNHNS and CDR2 SASEGT.

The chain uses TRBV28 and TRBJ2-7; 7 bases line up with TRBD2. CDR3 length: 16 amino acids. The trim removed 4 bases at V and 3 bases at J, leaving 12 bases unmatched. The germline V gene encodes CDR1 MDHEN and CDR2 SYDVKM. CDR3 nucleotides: TGTGCCAGCAGTTCTACAGGTCCAGCGGGGCGCTACGAGCAGTACTTC. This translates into CASSSTGPAGRYEQYF.

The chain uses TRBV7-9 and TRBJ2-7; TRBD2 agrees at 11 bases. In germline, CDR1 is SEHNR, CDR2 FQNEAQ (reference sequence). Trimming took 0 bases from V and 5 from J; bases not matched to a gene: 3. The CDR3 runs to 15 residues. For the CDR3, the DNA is TGTGCCAGCAGCTTAGCCGGGACTAGCGGCCACGAGCAGTACTTC. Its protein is CASSLAGTSGHEQYF.

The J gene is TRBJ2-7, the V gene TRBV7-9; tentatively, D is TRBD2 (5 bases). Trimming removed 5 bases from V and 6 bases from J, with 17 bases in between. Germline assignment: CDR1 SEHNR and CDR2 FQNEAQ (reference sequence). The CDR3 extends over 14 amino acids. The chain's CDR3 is CASSPSNSALEQYF. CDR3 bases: TGTGCCAGCAGCCCATCTAATAGCGCCCTCGAGCAGTACTTC.

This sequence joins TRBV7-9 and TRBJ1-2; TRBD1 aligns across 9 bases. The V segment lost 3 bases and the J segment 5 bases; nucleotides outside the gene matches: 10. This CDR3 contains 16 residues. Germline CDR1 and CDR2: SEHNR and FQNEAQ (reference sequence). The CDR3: CASSLGQGTGSYGYTF. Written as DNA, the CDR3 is TGTGCCAGCAGCTTGGGACAGGGAACCGGCTCGTATGGCTACACCTTC.

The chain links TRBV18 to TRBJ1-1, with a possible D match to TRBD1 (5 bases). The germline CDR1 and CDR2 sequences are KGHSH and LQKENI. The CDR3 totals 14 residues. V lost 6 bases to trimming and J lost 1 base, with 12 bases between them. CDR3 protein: CASSFDSANTEAFF. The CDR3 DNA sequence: TGTGCCAGCTCTTTCGACAGTGCGAACACTGAAGCTTTCTTT.

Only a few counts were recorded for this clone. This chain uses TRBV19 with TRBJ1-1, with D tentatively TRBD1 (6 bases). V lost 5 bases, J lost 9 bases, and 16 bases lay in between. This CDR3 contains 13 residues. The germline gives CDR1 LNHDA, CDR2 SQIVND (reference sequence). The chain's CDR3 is CASSYIYRAQAFF. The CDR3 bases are TGTGCCAGTAGTTATATTTACAGGGCCCAAGCTTTCTTT.

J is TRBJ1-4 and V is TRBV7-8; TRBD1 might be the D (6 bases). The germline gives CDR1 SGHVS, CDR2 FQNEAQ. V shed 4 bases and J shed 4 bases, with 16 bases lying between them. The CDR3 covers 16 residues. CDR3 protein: CASSSTSGVFNEKLFF. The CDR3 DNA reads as TGTGCCAGCAGCTCCACCTCAGGGGTCTTTAATGAAAAACTGTTTTTT.

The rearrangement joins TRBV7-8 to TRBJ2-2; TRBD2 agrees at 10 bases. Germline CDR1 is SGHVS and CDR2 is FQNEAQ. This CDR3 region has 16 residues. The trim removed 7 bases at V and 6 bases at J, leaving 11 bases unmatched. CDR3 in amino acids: CASNPLGLAGAGELFF. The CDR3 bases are TGTGCCAGCAACCCCCTGGGGCTAGCGGGAGCCGGGGAGCTGTTTTTT.

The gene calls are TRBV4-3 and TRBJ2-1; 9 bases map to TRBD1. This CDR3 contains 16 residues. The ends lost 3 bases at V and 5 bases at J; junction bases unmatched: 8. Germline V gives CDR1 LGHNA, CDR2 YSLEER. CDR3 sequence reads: CASSQGRTGANNEQFF. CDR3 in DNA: TGCGCCAGCAGCCAGGGTCGGACAGGGGCTAACAATGAGCAGTTCTTC.

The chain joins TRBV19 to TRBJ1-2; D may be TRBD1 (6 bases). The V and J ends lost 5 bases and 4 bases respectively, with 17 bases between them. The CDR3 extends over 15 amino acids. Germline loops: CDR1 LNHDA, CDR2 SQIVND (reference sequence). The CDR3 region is CASSASGAPIYGYTF. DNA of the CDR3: TGTGCCAGTAGTGCTTCAGGGGCCCCTATCTATGGCTACACCTTC. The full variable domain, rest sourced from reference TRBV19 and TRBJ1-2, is DGGITQSPKYLFRKEGQNVTLSCEQNLNHDAMYWYRQDPGQGLRLIYYSQIVNDFQKGDIAEGYSVSREKKESFPLTVTSAQKNPTAFYLCASSASGAPIYGYTFGSGTRLTVV.

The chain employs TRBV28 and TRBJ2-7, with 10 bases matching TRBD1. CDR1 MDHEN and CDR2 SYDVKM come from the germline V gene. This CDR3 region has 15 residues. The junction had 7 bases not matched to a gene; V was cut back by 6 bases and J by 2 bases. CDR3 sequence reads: CASSHSGTGAYEQYF. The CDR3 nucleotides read TGTGCCAGCAGCCATTCAGGGACAGGGGCCTACGAGCAGTACTTC.

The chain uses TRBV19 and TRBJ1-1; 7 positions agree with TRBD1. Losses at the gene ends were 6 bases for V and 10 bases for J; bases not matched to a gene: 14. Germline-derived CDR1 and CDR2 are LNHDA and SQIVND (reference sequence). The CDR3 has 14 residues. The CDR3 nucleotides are TGTGCCAGTAGGGAGACAGGGACCCTGAAGGGAGCTTTCTTT. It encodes CASRETGTLKGAFF. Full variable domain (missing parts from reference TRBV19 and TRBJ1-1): DGGITQSPKYLFRKEGQNVTLSCEQNLNHDAMYWYRQDPGQGLRLIYYSQIVNDFQKGDIAEGYSVSREKKESFPLTVTSAQKNPTAFYLCASRETGTLKGAFFGQGTRLTVV.

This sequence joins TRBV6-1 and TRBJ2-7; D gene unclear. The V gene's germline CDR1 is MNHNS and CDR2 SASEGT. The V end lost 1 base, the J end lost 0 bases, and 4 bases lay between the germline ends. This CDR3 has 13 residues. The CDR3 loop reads CASSEDSSYEQYF. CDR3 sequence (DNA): TGTGCCAGCAGTGAAGACAGCTCCTACGAGCAGTACTTC.

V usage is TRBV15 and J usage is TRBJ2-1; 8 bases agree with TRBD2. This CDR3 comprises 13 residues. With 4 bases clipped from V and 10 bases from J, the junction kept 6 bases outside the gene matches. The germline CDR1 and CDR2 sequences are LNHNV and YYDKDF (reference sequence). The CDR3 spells CATSKISGTEQFF. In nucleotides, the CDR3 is TGTGCCACCAGCAAGATTAGCGGGACAGAGCAGTTCTTC.

The CDR3 protein is CASTQGGGGPFETQYF. Here the CDR3 DNA reads TGTGCCAGCACCCAGGGAGGCGGAGGGCCCTTCGAGACCCAGTACTTC. The chain is built from TRBV9 and TRBJ2-5; the D gene is possibly TRBD2 (6 bases). The V and J ends lost 6 bases and 5 bases respectively, with 23 bases between them. Germline V CDR1 and CDR2: SGDLS, YYNGEE. The CDR3 consists of 16 residues.

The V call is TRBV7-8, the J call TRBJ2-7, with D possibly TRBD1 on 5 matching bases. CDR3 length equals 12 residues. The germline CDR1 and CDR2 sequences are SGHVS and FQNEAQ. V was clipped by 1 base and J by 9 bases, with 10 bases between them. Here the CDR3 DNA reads TGTGCCAGCAGCTTAGGGGCGCAGGGGCAGTACTTC. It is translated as CASSLGAQGQYF.

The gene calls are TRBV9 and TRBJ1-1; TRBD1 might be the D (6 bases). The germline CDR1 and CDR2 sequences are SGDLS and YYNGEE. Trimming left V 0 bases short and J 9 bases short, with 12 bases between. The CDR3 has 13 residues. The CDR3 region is CASSVEGDGQAFF. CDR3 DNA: TGTGCCAGCAGCGTAGAGGGGGACGGACAAGCTTTCTTT.

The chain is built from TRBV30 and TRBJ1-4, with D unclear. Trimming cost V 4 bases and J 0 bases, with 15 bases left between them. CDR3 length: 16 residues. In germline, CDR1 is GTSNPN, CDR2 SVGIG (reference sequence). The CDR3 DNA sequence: TGTGCCTGGACGGCTTACGAAGGAGCAACTAATGAAAAACTGTTTTTT. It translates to CAWTAYEGATNEKLFF.

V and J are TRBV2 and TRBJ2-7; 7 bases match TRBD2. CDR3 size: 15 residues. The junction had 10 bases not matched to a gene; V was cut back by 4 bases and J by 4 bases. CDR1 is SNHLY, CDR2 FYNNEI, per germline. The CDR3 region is CASSAGTSGGYEQYF. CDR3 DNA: TGTGCCAGCAGTGCCGGCACATCGGGGGGATACGAGCAGTACTTC.

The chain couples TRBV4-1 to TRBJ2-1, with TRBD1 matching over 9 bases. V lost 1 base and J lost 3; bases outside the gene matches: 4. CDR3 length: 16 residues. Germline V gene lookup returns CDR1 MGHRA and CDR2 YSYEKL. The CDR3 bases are TGCGCCAGCAGCCAAGTAACGGGACAGGGCTACAATGAGCAGTTCTTC. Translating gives CASSQVTGQGYNEQFF.

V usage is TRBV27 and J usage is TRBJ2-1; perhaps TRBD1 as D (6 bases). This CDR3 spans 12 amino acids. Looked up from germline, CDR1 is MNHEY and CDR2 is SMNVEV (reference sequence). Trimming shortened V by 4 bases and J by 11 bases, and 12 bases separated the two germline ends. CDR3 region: CASSSRGGKQFF. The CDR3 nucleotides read TGTGCCAGCAGTTCCCGAGGGGGAAAGCAGTTCTTC.

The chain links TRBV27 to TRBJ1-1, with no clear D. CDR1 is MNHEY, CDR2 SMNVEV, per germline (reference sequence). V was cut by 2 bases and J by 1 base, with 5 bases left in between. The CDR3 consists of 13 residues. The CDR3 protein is CASSLRENTEAFF. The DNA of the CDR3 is TGTGCCAGCAGTTTACGAGAGAACACTGAAGCTTTCTTT.

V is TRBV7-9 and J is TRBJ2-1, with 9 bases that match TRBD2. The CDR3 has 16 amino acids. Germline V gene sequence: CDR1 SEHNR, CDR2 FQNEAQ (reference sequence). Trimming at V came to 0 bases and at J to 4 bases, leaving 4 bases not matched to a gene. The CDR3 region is CASSLAGLALYNEQFF. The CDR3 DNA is TGTGCCAGCAGCTTAGCAGGACTAGCGCTGTACAATGAGCAGTTCTTC.

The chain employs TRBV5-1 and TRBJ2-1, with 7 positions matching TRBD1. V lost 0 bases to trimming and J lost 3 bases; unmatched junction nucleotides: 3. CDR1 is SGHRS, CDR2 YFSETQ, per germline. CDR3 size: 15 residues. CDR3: CASSLDGDSYNEQFF. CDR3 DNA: TGCGCCAGCAGCTTGGACGGGGACAGCTACAATGAGCAGTTCTTC.